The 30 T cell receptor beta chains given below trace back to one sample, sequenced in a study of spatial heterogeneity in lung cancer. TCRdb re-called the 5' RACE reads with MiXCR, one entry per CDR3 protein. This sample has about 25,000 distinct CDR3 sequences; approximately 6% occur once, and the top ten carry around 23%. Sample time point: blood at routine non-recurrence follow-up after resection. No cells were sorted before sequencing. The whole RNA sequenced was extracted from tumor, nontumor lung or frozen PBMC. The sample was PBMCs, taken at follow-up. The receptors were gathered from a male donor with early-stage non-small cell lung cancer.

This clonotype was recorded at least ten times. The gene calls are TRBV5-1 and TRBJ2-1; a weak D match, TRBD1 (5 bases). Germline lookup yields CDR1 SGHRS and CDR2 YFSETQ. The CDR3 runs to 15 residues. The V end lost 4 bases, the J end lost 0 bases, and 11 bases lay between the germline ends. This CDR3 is CASSLTALSYNEQFF. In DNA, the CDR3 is TGCGCCAGCAGCCTGACAGCACTCTCCTACAATGAGCAGTTCTTC.

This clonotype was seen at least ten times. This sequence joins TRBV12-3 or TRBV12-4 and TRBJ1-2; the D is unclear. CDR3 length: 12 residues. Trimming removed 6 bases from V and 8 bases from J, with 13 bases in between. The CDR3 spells CASRARSSGYTF. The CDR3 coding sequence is TGTGCCAGCAGGGCTAGGAGTTCGGGCTACACCTTC.

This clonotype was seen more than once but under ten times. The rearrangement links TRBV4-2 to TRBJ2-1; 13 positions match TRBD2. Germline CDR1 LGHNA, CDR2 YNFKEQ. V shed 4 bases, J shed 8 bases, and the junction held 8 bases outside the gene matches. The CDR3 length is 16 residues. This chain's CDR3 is CASSPRTSGSRYEQFF. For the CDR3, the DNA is TGTGCCAGCAGCCCTCGGACTAGCGGGAGTAGATATGAGCAGTTCTTC.

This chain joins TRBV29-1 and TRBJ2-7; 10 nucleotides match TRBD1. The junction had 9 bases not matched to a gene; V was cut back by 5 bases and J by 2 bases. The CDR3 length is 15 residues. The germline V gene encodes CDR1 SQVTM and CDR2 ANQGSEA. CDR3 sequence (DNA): TGCAGCGTTCTGAGCGGGACAGGGGCGCCCTACGAGCAGTACTTC. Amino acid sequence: CSVLSGTGAPYEQYF.

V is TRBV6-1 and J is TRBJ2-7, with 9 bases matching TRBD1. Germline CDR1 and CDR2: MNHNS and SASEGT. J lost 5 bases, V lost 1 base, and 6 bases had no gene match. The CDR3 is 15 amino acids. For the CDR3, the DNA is TGTGCCAGCAGTGAAGATTCGACAGGGGGGAACGAGCAGTACTTC. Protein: CASSEDSTGGNEQYF.

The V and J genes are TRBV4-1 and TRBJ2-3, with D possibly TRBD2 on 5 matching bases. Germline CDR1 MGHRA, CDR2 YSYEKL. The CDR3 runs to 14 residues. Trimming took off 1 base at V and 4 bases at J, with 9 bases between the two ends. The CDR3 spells CASSQAGSPDTQYF. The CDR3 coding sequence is TGCGCCAGCAGCCAAGCTGGGAGTCCAGATACGCAGTATTTT.

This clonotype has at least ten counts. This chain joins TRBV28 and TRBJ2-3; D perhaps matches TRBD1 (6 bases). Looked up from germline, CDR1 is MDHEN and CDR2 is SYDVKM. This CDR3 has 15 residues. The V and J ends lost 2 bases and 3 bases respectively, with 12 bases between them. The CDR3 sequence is CASSLAGALTDTQYF. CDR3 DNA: TGTGCCAGCAGTTTAGCAGGGGCATTAACAGATACGCAGTATTTT.

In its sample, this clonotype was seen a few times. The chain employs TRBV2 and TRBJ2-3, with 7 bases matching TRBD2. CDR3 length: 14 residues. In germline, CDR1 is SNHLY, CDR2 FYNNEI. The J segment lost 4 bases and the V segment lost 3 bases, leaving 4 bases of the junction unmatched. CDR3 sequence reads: CASSDGGRSDTQYF. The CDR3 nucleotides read TGTGCCAGCAGTGATGGCGGGAGATCAGATACGCAGTATTTT.

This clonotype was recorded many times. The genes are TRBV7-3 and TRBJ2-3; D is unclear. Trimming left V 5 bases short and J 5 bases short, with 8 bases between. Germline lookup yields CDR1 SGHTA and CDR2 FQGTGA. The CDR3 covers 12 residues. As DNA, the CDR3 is TGTGCCAGCAGCGATGACGGAGATACGCAGTATTTT. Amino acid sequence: CASSDDGDTQYF.

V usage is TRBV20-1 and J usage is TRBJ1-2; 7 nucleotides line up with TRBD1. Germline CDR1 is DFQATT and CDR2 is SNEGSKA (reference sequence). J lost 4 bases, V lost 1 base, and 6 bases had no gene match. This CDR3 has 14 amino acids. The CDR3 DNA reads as TGCAGTGCTAGAGTTAGGACAGGCGGCTATGGCTACACCTTC. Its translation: CSARVRTGGYGYTF.

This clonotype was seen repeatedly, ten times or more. The CDR3 protein is CATSRDRGTYEQYF. The CDR3 bases are TGTGCCACCAGCAGGGACAGGGGCACCTACGAGCAGTACTTC. This sequence joins TRBV15 and TRBJ2-7; 9 positions agree with TRBD1. J lost 2 bases, V lost 3 bases, and 2 bases had no gene match. CDR3 length: 14 residues. Germline CDR1 LNHNV, CDR2 YYDKDF (reference sequence).

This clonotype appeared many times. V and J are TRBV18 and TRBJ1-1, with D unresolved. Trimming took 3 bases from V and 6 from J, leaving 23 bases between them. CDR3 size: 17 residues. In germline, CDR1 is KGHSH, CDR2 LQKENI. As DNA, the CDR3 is TGTGCCAGCTCACCGTTGGAGGCAGGCACTGCCATGCCTGAAGCTTTCTTT. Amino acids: CASSPLEAGTAMPEAFF.

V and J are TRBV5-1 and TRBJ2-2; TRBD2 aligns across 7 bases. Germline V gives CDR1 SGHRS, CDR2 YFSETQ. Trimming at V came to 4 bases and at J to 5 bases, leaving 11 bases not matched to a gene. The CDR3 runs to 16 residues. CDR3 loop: CASSDGTIIGTGELFF. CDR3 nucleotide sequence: TGCGCCAGCAGCGACGGGACTATCATAGGGACCGGGGAGCTGTTTTTT.

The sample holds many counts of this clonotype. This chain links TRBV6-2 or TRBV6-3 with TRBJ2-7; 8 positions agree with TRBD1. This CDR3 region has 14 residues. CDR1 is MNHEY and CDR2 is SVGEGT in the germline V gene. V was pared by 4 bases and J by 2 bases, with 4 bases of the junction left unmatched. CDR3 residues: CASSSPTGAYEQYF. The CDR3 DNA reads TGTGCCAGCAGTTCCCCGACAGGGGCCTACGAGCAGTACTTC.

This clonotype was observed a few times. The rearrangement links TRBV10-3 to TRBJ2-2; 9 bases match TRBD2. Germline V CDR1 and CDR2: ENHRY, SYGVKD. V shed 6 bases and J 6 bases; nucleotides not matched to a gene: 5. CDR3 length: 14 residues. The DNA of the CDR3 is TGTGCCATCAGGGGACTAGCCGGGTCCGGGGAGCTGTTTTTT. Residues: CAIRGLAGSGELFF.

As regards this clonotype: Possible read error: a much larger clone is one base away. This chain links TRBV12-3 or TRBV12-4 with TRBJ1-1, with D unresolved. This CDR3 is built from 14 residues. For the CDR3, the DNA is TGTGCCAGCAGTTTGAGGGCGGTGAACTCTGAAGCTTTCTTT. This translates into CASSLRAVNSEAFF.

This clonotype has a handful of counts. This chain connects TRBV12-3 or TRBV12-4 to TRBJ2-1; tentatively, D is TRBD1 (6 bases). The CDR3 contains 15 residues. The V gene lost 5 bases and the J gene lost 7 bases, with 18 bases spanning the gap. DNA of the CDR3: TGTGCCAGCAGTCCGAGCGATGGGGGCGTGAATGAGCAGTTCTTC. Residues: CASSPSDGGVNEQFF.

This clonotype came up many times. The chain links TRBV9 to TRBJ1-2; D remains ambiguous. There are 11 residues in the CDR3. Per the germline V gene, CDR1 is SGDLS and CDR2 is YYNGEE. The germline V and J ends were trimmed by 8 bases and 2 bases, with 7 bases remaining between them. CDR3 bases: TGTGCCAGTGCGCTAAACTATGGCTACACCTTC. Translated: CASALNYGYTF.

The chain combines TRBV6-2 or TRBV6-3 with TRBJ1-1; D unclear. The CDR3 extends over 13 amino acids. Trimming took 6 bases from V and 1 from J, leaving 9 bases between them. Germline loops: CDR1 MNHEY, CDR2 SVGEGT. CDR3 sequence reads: CASSPRRNTEAFF. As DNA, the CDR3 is TGTGCCAGCAGCCCCAGGAGGAACACTGAAGCTTTCTTT.

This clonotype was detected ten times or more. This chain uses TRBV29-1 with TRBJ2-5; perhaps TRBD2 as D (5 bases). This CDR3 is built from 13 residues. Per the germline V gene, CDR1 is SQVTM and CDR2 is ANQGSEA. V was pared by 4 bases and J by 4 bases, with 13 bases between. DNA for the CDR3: TGCAGCGTTGGGCCCGGAGGAGGAGAGACCCAGTACTTC. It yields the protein CSVGPGGGETQYF.

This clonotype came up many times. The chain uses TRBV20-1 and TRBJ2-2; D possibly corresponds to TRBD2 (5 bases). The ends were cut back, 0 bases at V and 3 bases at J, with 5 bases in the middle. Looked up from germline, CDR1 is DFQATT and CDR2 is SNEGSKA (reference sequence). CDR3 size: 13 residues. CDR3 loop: CSAREADTGELFF. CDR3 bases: TGCAGTGCTAGAGAAGCGGACACCGGGGAGCTGTTTTTT.

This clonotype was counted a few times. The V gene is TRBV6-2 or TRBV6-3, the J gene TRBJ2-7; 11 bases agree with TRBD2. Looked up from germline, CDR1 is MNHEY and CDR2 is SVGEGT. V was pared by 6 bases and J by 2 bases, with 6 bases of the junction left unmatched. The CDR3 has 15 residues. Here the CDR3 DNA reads TGTGCCAGCAGCCAACTAGCGGGAGAGACCTACGAGCAGTACGTC. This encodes CASSQLAGETYEQYV.

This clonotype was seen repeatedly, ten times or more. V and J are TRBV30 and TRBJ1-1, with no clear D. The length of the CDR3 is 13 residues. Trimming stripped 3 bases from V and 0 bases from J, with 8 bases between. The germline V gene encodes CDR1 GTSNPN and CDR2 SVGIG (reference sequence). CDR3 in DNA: TGTGCCTGGAGGCAGAGCCTGAACACTGAAGCTTTCTTT. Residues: CAWRQSLNTEAFF. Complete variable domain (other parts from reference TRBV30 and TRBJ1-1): SQTIHQWPATLVQPVGSPLSLECTVEGTSNPNLYWYRQAAGRGLQLLFYSVGIGQISSEVPQNLSASRPQDRQFILSSKKLLLSDSGFYLCAWRQSLNTEAFFGQGTRLTVV.

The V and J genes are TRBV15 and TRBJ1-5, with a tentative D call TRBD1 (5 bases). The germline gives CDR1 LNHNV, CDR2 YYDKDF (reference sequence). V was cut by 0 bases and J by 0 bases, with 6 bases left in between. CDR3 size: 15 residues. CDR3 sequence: CATSRDGASNQPQHF. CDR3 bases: TGTGCCACCAGCAGAGACGGGGCTAGCAATCAGCCCCAGCATTTT.

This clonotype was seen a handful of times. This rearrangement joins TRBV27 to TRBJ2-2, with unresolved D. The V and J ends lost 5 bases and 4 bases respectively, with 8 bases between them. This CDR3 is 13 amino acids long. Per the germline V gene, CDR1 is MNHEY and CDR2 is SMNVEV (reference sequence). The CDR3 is CASSLWVTGELFF. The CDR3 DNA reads TGTGCCAGCAGTCTATGGGTCACCGGGGAGCTGTTTTTT.

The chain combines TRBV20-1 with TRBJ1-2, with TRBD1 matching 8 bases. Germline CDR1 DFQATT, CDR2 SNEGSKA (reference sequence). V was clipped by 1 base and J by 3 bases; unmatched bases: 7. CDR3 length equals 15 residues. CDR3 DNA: TGCAGTGCTAGAGCTCTGCGGGACAGGTACTATGGCTACACCTTC. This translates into CSARALRDRYYGYTF.

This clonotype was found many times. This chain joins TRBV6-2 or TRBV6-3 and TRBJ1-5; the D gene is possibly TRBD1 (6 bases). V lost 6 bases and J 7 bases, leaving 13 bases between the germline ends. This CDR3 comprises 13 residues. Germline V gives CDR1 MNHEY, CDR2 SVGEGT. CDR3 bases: TGTGCCAGCAGGCCAGGGGAGTACCAGCCCCAGCATTTT. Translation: CASRPGEYQPQHF.

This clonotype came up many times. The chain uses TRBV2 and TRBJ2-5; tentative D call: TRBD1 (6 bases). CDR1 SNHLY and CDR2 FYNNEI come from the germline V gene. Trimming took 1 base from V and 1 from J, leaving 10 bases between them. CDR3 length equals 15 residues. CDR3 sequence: CASSEVTGFQETQYF. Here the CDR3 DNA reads TGTGCCAGCAGTGAAGTAACAGGGTTCCAAGAGACCCAGTACTTC.

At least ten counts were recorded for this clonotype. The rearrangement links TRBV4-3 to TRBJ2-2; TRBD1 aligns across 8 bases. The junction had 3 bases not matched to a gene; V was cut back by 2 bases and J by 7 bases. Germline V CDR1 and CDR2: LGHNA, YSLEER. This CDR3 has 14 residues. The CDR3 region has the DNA TGCGCCAGCAGCCAATTGACAGGGGTCGGGGAGCTGTTTTTT. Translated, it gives CASSQLTGVGELFF.

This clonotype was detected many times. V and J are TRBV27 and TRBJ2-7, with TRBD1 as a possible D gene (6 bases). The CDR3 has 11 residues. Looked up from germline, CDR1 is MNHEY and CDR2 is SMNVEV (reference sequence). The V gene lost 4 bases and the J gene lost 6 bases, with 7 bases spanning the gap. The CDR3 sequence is CASSSRGEQYF. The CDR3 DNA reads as TGTGCCAGCAGTTCCAGGGGCGAGCAGTACTTC.